This entry lists 26 T cell receptor beta chains sequenced from one sample in a study of control samples from healthy donors and cancer patients. Produced via immunoSEQ multiplex PCR; TCRdb's table is partial and in-frame only. The table includes 150,000 to 200,000 clones, 70% to 90% detected once. The sequenced sample consisted of blood. The receptors derive from a man aged 25-45 years in good health.

CDR3 amino acids: CASSLDPPLGGYTF. For the CDR3, the DNA is TGTGCCAGCAGTTTAGATCCCCCCCTAGGCGGCTACACCTTC. The chain combines TRBV28 with TRBJ1-2; D gene uncertain. This CDR3 is 14 amino acids long. Per germline, CDR1 MDHEN and CDR2 SYDVKM. V gave up 2 bases and J gave up 8 bases, with 15 bases separating them.

The CDR3 protein is CASSLGSGSSGELFF. CDR3 DNA sequence: TGTGCCAGCAGCTTGGGTAGCGGGAGTTCCGGGGAGCTGTTTTTT. The rearrangement joins TRBV5-8 to TRBJ2-2; 9 bases agree with TRBD2. The CDR3 is made up of 15 amino acids. The germline CDR1 and CDR2 sequences are SGHTS and YDEGEE. V lost 0 bases, J lost 6 bases, and 3 bases stayed unmatched.

In its sample, this clone was seen once. The V and J genes are TRBV6-5 and TRBJ2-7; tentatively, D is TRBD1 (6 bases). The CDR3 extends over 15 amino acids. Trimming cost V 0 bases and J 2 bases, with 11 bases left between them. Germline CDR1 and CDR2: MNHEY and SVGAGI. In DNA, the CDR3 is TGTGCCAGCAGTTACTCGGGGGCAGGGGCCTACGAGCAGTACTTC. Translating gives CASSYSGAGAYEQYF.

The chain links TRBV5-1 to TRBJ1-5, with 7 bases matching TRBD1. The CDR3 is 15 amino acids. V was pared by 2 bases and J by 2 bases, with 4 bases of the junction left unmatched. CDR1 is SGHRS, CDR2 YFSETQ, per germline. In DNA form, the CDR3 reads TGCGCCAGCAGCTTTGCAGGGGGTGGCAATCAGCCCCAGCATTTT. Protein sequence: CASSFAGGGNQPQHF. Full variable domain (rest looked up from reference TRBV5-1 and TRBJ1-5): KAGVTQTPRYLIKTRGQQVTLSCSPISGHRSVSWYQQTPGQGLQFLFEYFSETQRNKGNFPGRFSGRQFSNSRSEMNVSTLELGDSALYLCASSFAGGGNQPQHFGDGTRLSIL.

This rearrangement joins TRBV29-1 to TRBJ1-1; the D is unclear. CDR1 SQVTM and CDR2 ANQGSEA come from the germline V gene. The ends were cut back, 3 bases at V and 3 bases at J, with 5 bases in the middle. The CDR3 length is 11 residues. As DNA, the CDR3 is TGCAGCGTTGAGTGGGACACTGAAGCTTTCTTT. This codes for CSVEWDTEAFF.

This chain connects TRBV5-5 to TRBJ1-5; D gene unclear. From germline, CDR1 is SGHKS and CDR2 YYEKEE (reference sequence). The CDR3 consists of 16 residues. V was trimmed by 5 bases and J by 1 base, leaving 16 bases between them. CDR3 sequence: CASSSVFLLSNQPQHF. CDR3 nucleotides: TGTGCCAGCAGTTCCGTTTTCCTCCTGAGCAATCAGCCCCAGCATTTT.

CDR3 in amino acids: CSGQDPYEQYF. For the CDR3, the DNA is TGCAGTGGACAGGATCCCTACGAGCAGTACTTC. This chain joins TRBV20-1 and TRBJ2-7; possibly TRBD1 for D (6 bases). The CDR3 is made up of 11 amino acids. The V end lost 7 bases, the J end lost 2 bases, and 9 bases lay between the germline ends. The germline CDR1 and CDR2 sequences are DFQATT and SNEGSKA (reference sequence).

V is TRBV19 and J is TRBJ1-1; possibly TRBD1 for D (6 bases). This CDR3 comprises 13 residues. Germline values: CDR1 LNHDA, CDR2 SQIVND (reference sequence). Deletions cut 4 bases from V and 3 bases from J, with 9 bases between. The CDR3 protein is CASSRTVDTEAFF. The DNA for the CDR3 is TGTGCCAGTAGTAGGACAGTTGACACTGAAGCTTTCTTT.

The chain combines TRBV19 with TRBJ1-1; 7 bases agree with TRBD1. Germline lookup yields CDR1 LNHDA and CDR2 SQIVND (reference sequence). The V and J ends lost 5 bases and 5 bases, in that order; junction bases with no gene match: 14. The CDR3 runs to 16 residues. CDR3 nucleotides: TGTGCCAGTAGTGCAATAAACAGGGGAAGGAATACTGAAGCTTTCTTT. Encoded protein: CASSAINRGRNTEAFF.

This clone was seen only once. CDR3 sequence reads: CASSFSGTETYEQYF. Here the CDR3 DNA reads TGCGCCAGCAGCTTCTCCGGGACAGAGACCTACGAGCAGTACTTC. V gene TRBV5-1 combines with J gene TRBJ2-7, with 7 bases aligning to TRBD1. The CDR3 totals 15 residues. V was clipped by 2 bases and J by 2 bases; unmatched bases: 7. Germline V lookup: CDR1 SGHRS, CDR2 YFSETQ.

V usage is TRBV3-1 (or the pseudogene TRBV3-2) and J usage is TRBJ1-5; TRBD1 matches at 7 bases. V dropped 0 bases and J dropped 5; count of bases not matched to a gene: 19. The germline gives CDR1 LGHDT, CDR2 YNNKEL (reference sequence). This CDR3 has 20 residues. The CDR3 DNA reads TGTGCCAGCAGCCAAGATAAGGCGACAGGGACGTTGAGGGGTTATCAGCCCCAGCATTTT. The encoded protein is CASSQDKATGTLRGYQPQHF.

The chain combines TRBV27 with TRBJ2-7, with 7 nucleotides matching TRBD1. Trimming cost V 5 bases and J 4 bases; bases outside gene matches: 5. From germline, CDR1 is MNHEY and CDR2 SMNVEV (reference sequence). CDR3 size: 13 residues. The CDR3 loop reads CASSPGTAYEQYF. The CDR3 bases are TGTGCCAGCAGTCCCGGGACAGCTTACGAGCAGTACTTC.

The chain has TRBV11-2 and TRBJ2-7, with D tentatively TRBD1 (5 bases). From germline, CDR1 is SGHAT and CDR2 FQNNGV. The CDR3 runs 14 residues. Trimming stripped 2 bases from V and 5 bases from J, with 13 bases between. The CDR3 DNA is TGTGCCAGCAGCTTACAACAGGCACTGGACGAGCAGTACTTC. The encoded protein is CASSLQQALDEQYF. The full variable domain, completed using reference TRBV11-2 and TRBJ2-7, is EAGVAQSPRYKIIEKRQSVAFWCNPISGHATLYWYQQILGQGPKLLIQFQNNGVVDDSQLPKDRFSAERLKGVDSTLKIQPAKLEDSAVYLCASSLQQALDEQYFGPGTRLTVT.

This clone was seen once. This chain uses TRBV18 with TRBJ2-7, with 9 bases identical to TRBD2. CDR1 is KGHSH and CDR2 is LQKENI in the germline V gene. J lost 0 bases, V lost 6 bases, and 6 bases had no gene match. CDR3 length: 15 amino acids. The CDR3 reads CASSGGGESSYEQYF. The CDR3 nucleotides are TGTGCCAGCTCCGGCGGGGGGGAAAGCTCCTACGAGCAGTACTTC.

The chain uses TRBV4-1 and TRBJ2-2, with 9 bases that match TRBD1. Germline V gives CDR1 MGHRA, CDR2 YSYEKL. The CDR3 loop spans 16 amino acids. Losses at the gene ends were 4 bases for V and 1 base for J; bases not matched to a gene: 4. CDR3 coding DNA: TGCGCCAGCAGCCCACCGACAGGGGGGAACACCGGGGAGCTGTTTTTT. This encodes CASSPPTGGNTGELFF.

Comments on this clone: Relative to the germline gene, one junction end is altered; a read error may explain this. V usage is TRBV13 and J usage is TRBJ2-7, with 9 bases lining up with TRBD1. Germline loops: CDR1 PRHDT, CDR2 FYEKMQ (reference sequence). The CDR3 contains 16 residues. For the CDR3, the DNA is TGTGCCAGCAGCCTAGGGACAGGGAGAGACTACAGTGAGCAGTACTTC. This translates into CASSLGTGRDYSEQYF. Full variable domain (rest looked up from reference TRBV13 and TRBJ2-7): AAGVIQSPRHLIKEKRETATLKCYPIPRHDTVYWYQQGPGQDPQFLISFYEKMQSDKGSIPDRFSAQQFSDYHSELNMSSLELGDSALYFCASSLGTGRDYSEQYFGPGTRLTVT.

The J gene is TRBJ1-6, the V gene TRBV5-1; no firm D call. CDR1 and CDR2 from the germline V gene are SGHRS and YFSETQ. This CDR3 has 14 residues. V dropped 0 bases and J dropped 13 bases, with 14 bases sitting between them. In nucleotides, the CDR3 is TGCGCCAGCAGCTTGGAGATGATCCCCAGTCCCCTCCACTTT. Translating gives CASSLEMIPSPLHF.

V usage is TRBV11-3 and J usage is TRBJ2-2; no clear D. The V end lost 4 bases, the J end lost 6 bases, and 15 bases lay between the germline ends. This CDR3 comprises 15 residues. Germline V gene lookup returns CDR1 SGHNT and CDR2 YENEEA. In nucleotides, the CDR3 is TGTGCCAGCAGCTCCTCGAGGTCGAGCCCCGGGGAGCTGTTTTTT. This codes for CASSSSRSSPGELFF.

The chain combines TRBV5-1 with TRBJ1-3; a possible D gene is TRBD1 (6 bases). This CDR3 region has 15 residues. Germline V gene data show CDR1 as SGHRS and CDR2 as YFSETQ. The V end was cut by 3 bases, the J end by 0 bases, with 10 bases between. DNA for the CDR3: TGCGCCAGCAGCTCGGACAGCGGCTCTGGAAACACCATATATTTT. Its translation: CASSSDSGSGNTIYF.

V gene TRBV4-2 combines with J gene TRBJ1-2, with D tentatively TRBD1 (5 bases). The CDR3 consists of 13 residues. Trimming took 0 bases from V and 8 from J, leaving 10 bases between them. CDR1 LGHNA and CDR2 YNFKEQ come from the germline V gene. The CDR3 DNA is TGTGCCAGCAGCCAAGACGGACACCTCGGCTACACCTTC. Translation: CASSQDGHLGYTF.

The V and J genes are TRBV5-1 and TRBJ2-7; D gene ambiguous. Between the trimmed V and J ends, which lost 0 bases and 5 bases, there was a span of 15 bases. This CDR3 region has 15 residues. The V gene's germline CDR1 is SGHRS and CDR2 YFSETQ. The DNA for the CDR3 is TGCGCCAGCAGCTTGGCCGCGACAACCCGGGACGAGCAGTACTTC. Amino acid sequence: CASSLAATTRDEQYF.

This clone showed up just once. The chain's CDR3 is CASSPEWGTEAFF. CDR3 sequence (DNA): TGTGCCAGCTCACCAGAGTGGGGGACTGAAGCTTTCTTT. This chain links TRBV18 with TRBJ1-1; possibly TRBD1 for D (5 bases). Germline V CDR1 and CDR2: KGHSH, LQKENI. The V gene lost 2 bases and the J gene lost 5 bases, with 9 bases spanning the gap. CDR3 size: 13 residues. The full variable domain, rest sourced from reference TRBV18 and TRBJ1-1, is NAGVMQNPRHLVRRRGQEARLRCSPMKGHSHVYWYRQLPEEGLKFMVYLQKENIIDESGMPKERFSAEFPKEGPSILRIQQVVRGDSAAYFCASSPEWGTEAFFGQGTRLTVV.

The chain joins TRBV6-5 to TRBJ1-4; D gene uncertain. Trimming cost V 7 bases and J 7 bases, with 13 bases left between them. This CDR3 has 13 residues. Germline assignment: CDR1 MNHEY and CDR2 SVGAGI. CDR3 sequence: CASIGRTSEKLFF. Written as DNA, the CDR3 is TGTGCCAGCATAGGGAGAACTTCTGAAAAACTGTTTTTT.

The rearrangement uses TRBV6-5 and TRBJ1-5; TRBD1 is a possible D gene (5 bases). The CDR3 consists of 12 residues. Trimming cost V 6 bases and J 4 bases, with 7 bases left between them. Germline V lookup: CDR1 MNHEY, CDR2 SVGAGI. CDR3 amino acids: CASSAGNQPQHF. CDR3 coding DNA: TGTGCCAGCAGCGCAGGGAATCAGCCCCAGCATTTT.

The chain joins TRBV15 to TRBJ1-2, with D perhaps matching TRBD1 (5 bases). Looked up from germline, CDR1 is LNHNV and CDR2 is YYDKDF (reference sequence). Trimming shortened V by 5 bases and J by 8 bases, and 18 bases separated the two germline ends. The CDR3 runs 14 residues. CDR3 sequence: CATSGGDHWGGYTF. The CDR3 DNA follows: TGTGCCACCAGCGGCGGGGACCACTGGGGCGGCTACACCTTC.

The chain couples TRBV3-1 (or the pseudogene TRBV3-2) to TRBJ1-1; a possible D gene is TRBD1 (5 bases). In germline, CDR1 is LGHDT, CDR2 YNNKEL (reference sequence). This CDR3 is built from 20 residues. V was pared by 0 bases and J by 1 base, with 24 bases between. In nucleotides, the CDR3 is TGTGCCAGCAGCCAAGAGTTTTTTAATTCCCGGGACCCGAGGAACACTGAAGCTTTCTTT. Residues: CASSQEFFNSRDPRNTEAFF.